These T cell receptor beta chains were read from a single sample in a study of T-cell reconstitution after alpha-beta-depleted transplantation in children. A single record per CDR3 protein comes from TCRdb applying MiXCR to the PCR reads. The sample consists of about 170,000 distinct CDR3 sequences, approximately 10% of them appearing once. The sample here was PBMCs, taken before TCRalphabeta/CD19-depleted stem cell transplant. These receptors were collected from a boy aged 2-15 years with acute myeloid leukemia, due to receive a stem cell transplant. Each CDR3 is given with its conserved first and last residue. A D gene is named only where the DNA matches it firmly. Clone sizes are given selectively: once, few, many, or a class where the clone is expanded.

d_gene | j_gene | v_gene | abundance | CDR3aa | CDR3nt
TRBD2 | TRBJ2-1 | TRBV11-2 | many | CASSRLTSGHYNEQFF | TGTGCCAGCAGCCGACTGACTAGCGGACACTACAATGAGCAGTTCTTC
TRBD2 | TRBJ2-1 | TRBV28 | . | CASSFPKTSGSSYNEQFF | TGTGCCAGCAGTTTCCCTAAGACTAGCGGGAGCTCCTACAATGAGCAGTTCTTC
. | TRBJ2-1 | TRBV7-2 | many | CASSDPSYEQFF | TGTGCCAGCAGCGACCCTAGCTATGAGCAGTTCTTC
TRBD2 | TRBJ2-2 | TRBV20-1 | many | CSARPGTRNTGELFF | TGCAGTGCTAGACCCGGGACTAGGAACACCGGGGAGCTGTTTTTT
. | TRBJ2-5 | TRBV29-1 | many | CSVEEQAKETQYF | TGCAGCGTTGAAGAACAGGCAAAAGAGACCCAGTACTTC
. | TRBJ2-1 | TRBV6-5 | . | CASSYSPGGVRYNEQFF | TGTGCCAGCAGTTACTCACCCGGGGGCGTCAGGTACAATGAGCAGTTCTTC
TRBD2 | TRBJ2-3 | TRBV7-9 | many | CASSSPAGAADTQYF | TGTGCCAGCAGCTCCCCAGCGGGGGCGGCGGATACGCAGTATTTT
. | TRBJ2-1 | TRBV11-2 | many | CASSLPRANAYNEQFF | TGTGCCAGCAGCTTACCCAGGGCCAACGCCTACAATGAGCAGTTCTTC
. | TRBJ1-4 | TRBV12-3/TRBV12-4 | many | CASSLEDEKLFF | TGTGCCAGCAGTTTGGAGGATGAAAAACTGTTTTTT
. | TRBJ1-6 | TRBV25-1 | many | CASSEGGGRSPLHF | TGTGCCAGCAGTGAAGGTGGGGGACGCTCACCCCTCCACTTT
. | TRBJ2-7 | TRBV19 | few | CASSIFAGTSYEQYF | TGTGCCAGTAGTATTTTCGCGGGAACGTCCTACGAGCAGTACTTC
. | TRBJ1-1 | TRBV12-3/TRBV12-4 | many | CASSPRFRGLETEAFF | TGTGCCAGCAGTCCCCGATTTCGAGGTCTAGAGACTGAAGCTTTCTTT
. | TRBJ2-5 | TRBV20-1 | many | CSARVEGQETQYF | TGCAGTGCTAGAGTGGAGGGCCAAGAGACCCAGTACTTC
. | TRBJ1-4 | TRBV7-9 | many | CASSPPGAREKLFF | TGTGCCAGCAGCCCACCGGGGGCCCGGGAAAAACTGTTTTTT
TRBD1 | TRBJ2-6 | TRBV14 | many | CASSSGQGRSGANVLTF | TGTGCCAGCAGTTCCGGACAGGGACGATCGGGGGCCAACGTCCTGACTTTC
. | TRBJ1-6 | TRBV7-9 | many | CASSLAGFNSPLHF | TGTGCCAGCAGCTTAGCGGGGTTTAATTCACCCCTCCACTTT
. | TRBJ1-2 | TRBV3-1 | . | CASSRWTVANYGYTF | TGTGCCAGCAGCCGGTGGACCGTAGCTAACTATGGCTACACCTTC
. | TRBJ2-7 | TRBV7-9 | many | CASSLAESYEQYF | TGTGCCAGCAGCTTAGCGGAGTCGTACGAGCAGTACTTC